This TCR beta chain stems from a study of blood T cell repertoires in COVID-19 (dated by TCRdb to 2019 to 2021). Describing the broader study: Samples covering the acute and convalescent phases of COVID-19 were provided by collaborators in the United States, Italy and Spain. The material from the prospective study consisted of cDNA or gDNA derived from T cells, B-cell-depleted T cells, or PBMCs. Subjects who had been exposed to COVID-19, were actively infected with it, or had recovered from it provided the deeply sampled blood TCRbeta repertoires that made up the dataset. The repertoires were made available in a free public database intended to serve as a resource for research on the immune response to SARS-CoV-2. The samples were drawn from the first 160 participants of the ongoing ImmuneRACE study and from about 1,200 subjects provided by 6 global collaborators. Sample metadata almost always included a de-identified subject ID, COVID-19 status, age in years and sex. Where available, HLA class I and class II types were obtained from metadata supplied by the sample provider rather than from assay-based typing.

The full study reports these points: The quantity of clinical and demographic metadata differed by source and by participant and was supplied without curation.

Enrolling through a virtual design, the prospective study's participants ranged in age from about 18 to 100 years and lived across more than 20 United States geographic areas. In the prospective study, participants were assigned to cohorts based on the clinical history participants reported in a screening survey and a study questionnaire. A participant counted as exposed if, within 2 weeks of entering the study, that participant had been in contact with someone who had a PCR-confirmed or clinician-diagnosed COVID-19 case. In the prospective study, mobile phlebotomists collected whole blood, serum and a nasopharyngeal or oropharyngeal swab from each participant. Prospective study participants could optionally give additional blood draws and questionnaires over an approximately two-month period. Blood samples from the prospective study were shipped frozen or at room temperature prior to DNA extraction.

As regards this clone: This clone's antigen is unknown. No base qualities exist here, and no much larger clone lies one base off it.

TCRbeta CDR3 regions were amplified from genomic DNA using the immunoSEQ Assay, a bias-controlled multiplex PCR. Concerning the study's data processing: The number of nucleated cells in each sample was estimated from the amplification of reference gene primers within the assay. To quantify the absolute abundance of each unique TCRbeta CDR3 rearrangement, sequence reads were collapsed and filtered. For each sample, productive Simpson clonality was calculated as the square root of Simpson's diversity index across productive rearrangements. Imported from immuneACCESS, the table was reduced by TCRdb to in-frame sequences with V and J called. These copies leave out some clones; in studies compared against another copy, an unresolved V gene accounts for under half, and the cause of the remainder is not known. Clone size and the V and J calls come from that table; the DNA yielded D and trimming. For this sample there are 250,000 to 400,000 clones; roughly 85% appear just once. The ten largest clones capture under 2% of the sample.

Relative to germline, V is 2 bases shorter and J is 8 bases shorter, with 15 bases between their ends. From the cysteine through the phenylalanine, the CDR3 covers 14 amino acids. Here the CDR3 DNA is all that survives: 42 bases in frame from base 1. Reading the germline V gene gives CDR1 MGHRA and CDR2 YSYEKL. This TCR derives from a woman aged 25 to 39 who had been exposed to COVID-19. The chain couples TRBV4-1 to TRBJ2-5, and perhaps TRBD1 as D gene, on 5 matching bases. The sequenced material came from PBMCs or T cells enriched from blood (not recorded which). The CDR3 in this case is CASSQSQGPGTQYF. The bases read TGCGCCAGCAGCCAAAGCCAGGGCCCCGGAACCCAGTACTTC.